What follows are 16 T cell receptor beta chains derived from one specimen sequenced in a study of cytomegalovirus exposure and HLA in healthy donors. Measured with immunoSEQ multiplex PCR; TCRdb has only the in-frame clones, and not every one. The repertoire holds roughly 310,000 clones, with approximately 88% as singletons. The sample was PBMCs. The source is a man under 40 in good health and CMV-seronegative.

This rearrangement joins TRBV7-5 to TRBJ2-7; the D call TRBD1 from the table was never checked on the DNA. TRBV7-5 is classified as a pseudogene. CDR3 size: 14 residues. CDR3 amino acids: CVRSFQGELDEQYF. The CDR3 DNA reads TGTGTCAGAAGCTTTCAGGGGGAGCTAGACGAGCAGTACTTC.

The rearrangement uses TRBV9 and TRBJ1-4; 8 nucleotides align to TRBD1. V was pared by 5 bases and J by 3 bases, with 6 bases of the junction left unmatched. This CDR3 has 15 residues. Looked up from germline, CDR1 is SGDLS and CDR2 is YYNGEE. DNA for the CDR3: TGTGCCAGCAGTCTTGGGACAGGCGCTAATGAAAAACTGTTTTTT. As protein: CASSLGTGANEKLFF.

This chain connects TRBV27 to TRBJ1-2; TRBD1 agrees at 10 bases. Germline V gene lookup returns CDR1 MNHEY and CDR2 SMNVEV (reference sequence). Trimming took 0 bases from V and 4 from J; bases not matched to a gene: 5. CDR3 length: 16 amino acids. The CDR3 region is CASSLSGTGEFYGYTF. Written as DNA, the CDR3 is TGTGCCAGCAGTTTATCGGGGACAGGGGAATTCTATGGCTACACCTTC.

This chain connects TRBV5-1 to TRBJ1-2, with D perhaps TRBD1 (6 bases). The CDR3 runs 13 residues. The germline V gene encodes CDR1 SGHRS and CDR2 YFSETQ. V shed 4 bases and J shed 4 bases, with 11 bases lying between them. The DNA of the CDR3 is TGCGCCAGCAGCCCCGACAGGTCCTATGGCTACACCTTC. It yields the protein CASSPDRSYGYTF.

In DNA, the CDR3 is TGTGCCAGCAGCTTAGTCGGACAGGGCGAAAAACTGTTTTTT. Its protein product is CASSLVGQGEKLFF. The rearrangement uses TRBV7-9 and TRBJ1-4; 8 positions match TRBD1. This CDR3 is built from 14 residues. J lost 8 bases, V lost 1 base, and 3 bases had no gene match. Germline V gene sequence: CDR1 SEHNR, CDR2 FQNEAQ (reference sequence).

J is TRBJ2-3 and V is TRBV7-9; the match to TRBD2 covers 9 bases. This CDR3 is 14 amino acids long. Germline trimming cut 6 bases from V and 4 bases from J; bases unmatched to any gene: 5. Per germline, CDR1 SEHNR and CDR2 FQNEAQ (reference sequence). The CDR3: CASSPSGEADTQYF. CDR3 DNA sequence: TGTGCCAGCAGTCCTAGCGGGGAAGCAGATACGCAGTATTTT.

The gene calls are TRBV6-5 and TRBJ2-7; 8 bases align to TRBD2. Trimming took 4 bases from V and 6 from J; bases not matched to a gene: 11. This CDR3 is built from 15 residues. Germline V gene lookup returns CDR1 MNHEY and CDR2 SVGAGI. Here the CDR3 reads CASSFYPGLGSEQYF. The CDR3 DNA follows: TGTGCCAGCAGTTTTTACCCGGGACTAGGCAGCGAGCAGTACTTC.

The chain has TRBV14 and TRBJ2-7; D call uncertain. The ends were cut back, 4 bases at V and 1 base at J, with 2 bases in the middle. The CDR3 is made up of 11 amino acids. Germline CDR1 is SGHDN and CDR2 is FVKESK. DNA for the CDR3: TGTGCCAGCAGCCCTTCCTACGAGCAGTACTTC. Its translation: CASSPSYEQYF.

This rearrangement joins TRBV19 to TRBJ1-5; possibly TRBD1 for D (6 bases). Trimming stripped 0 bases from V and 1 base from J, with 13 bases between. The CDR3 has 17 amino acids. Germline V gene sequence: CDR1 LNHDA, CDR2 SQIVND (reference sequence). The CDR3: CASSIDHGQPSNQPQHF. The CDR3 DNA reads as TGTGCCAGTAGTATAGACCACGGACAGCCGAGCAATCAGCCCCAGCATTTT.

This chain connects TRBV7-9 to TRBJ2-5; D might be TRBD1 (5 bases). The CDR3 is made up of 15 amino acids. Trimming stripped 1 base from V and 1 base from J, with 10 bases between. Germline CDR1 reads SEHNR; CDR2 reads FQNEAQ (reference sequence). The CDR3 loop is CASSLEWGVQETQYF. CDR3 coding DNA: TGTGCCAGCAGCTTAGAATGGGGCGTCCAAGAGACCCAGTACTTC. The full variable domain, with the rest looked up from reference TRBV7-9 and TRBJ2-5, is DTGVSQNPRHKITKRGQNVTFRCDPISEHNRLYWYRQTLGQGPEFLTYFQNEAQLEKSRLLSDRFSAERPKGSFSTLEIQRTEQGDSAMYLCASSLEWGVQETQYFGPGTRLLVL.

V gene TRBV4-3 combines with J gene TRBJ1-2; unclear D gene. V lost 1 base and J 4 bases, leaving 22 bases between the germline ends. Germline CDR1 and CDR2: LGHNA and YSLEER. The CDR3 is made up of 18 amino acids. The CDR3 DNA reads TGCGCCAGCAGCCAAGTATATGGCGGGGAGGTAGTTTTCTATGGCTACACCTTC. It encodes CASSQVYGGEVVFYGYTF.

This chain links TRBV6-5 with TRBJ2-1; D is undetermined. The CDR3 has 16 amino acids. Trimming took off 2 bases at V and 0 bases at J, with 11 bases between the two ends. Germline V gene data show CDR1 as MNHEY and CDR2 as SVGAGI. CDR3 nucleotides: TGTGCCAGCAGTTACGCGTATCTAAGCTCCTACAATGAGCAGTTCTTC. It yields the protein CASSYAYLSSYNEQFF.

CDR3 bases: TGTGCCAGCAGCGGGTCGGGAGGCAGAACCTATGGCTACACCTTC. It codes for CASSGSGGRTYGYTF. The chain recombines TRBV9 with TRBJ1-2; no clear D gene. CDR1 and CDR2 from the germline V gene are SGDLS and YYNGEE. There are 15 residues in the CDR3. Trimming pared 3 bases from V and 4 bases from J, leaving 16 bases between.

This clone turned up a few times. The J gene is TRBJ2-7, the V gene TRBV18; 11 nucleotides align to TRBD2. Germline CDR1 and CDR2: KGHSH and LQKENI. The length of the CDR3 is 15 residues. V shed 0 bases, J shed 3 bases, and the junction held 1 base outside the gene matches. CDR3 region: CASSPPLAGGYEQYF. The CDR3 DNA reads as TGTGCCAGCTCACCACCGCTAGCGGGGGGCTACGAGCAGTACTTC.

The rearrangement links TRBV4-3 to TRBJ2-1; 10 nucleotides line up with TRBD2. The CDR3 consists of 16 residues. The germline gives CDR1 LGHNA, CDR2 YSLEER. V was clipped by 4 bases and J by 5 bases; unmatched bases: 8. DNA for the CDR3: TGCGCCAGCAGCCCATCAATAGCGGGGGGCCACAATGAGCAGTTCTTC. This sequence encodes CASSPSIAGGHNEQFF.

This clone showed up just once. CDR3 DNA: TGTGCCAGCAGCCCCAGGGGAAGGGACGAGCAGTACTTC. The encoded protein is CASSPRGRDEQYF. The rearrangement links TRBV7-9 to TRBJ2-7; weak D call: TRBD1 (6 bases). V lost 5 bases, J lost 5 bases, and 13 bases lay in between. CDR1 and CDR2 from the germline V gene are SEHNR and FQNEAQ (reference sequence). This CDR3 comprises 13 residues.